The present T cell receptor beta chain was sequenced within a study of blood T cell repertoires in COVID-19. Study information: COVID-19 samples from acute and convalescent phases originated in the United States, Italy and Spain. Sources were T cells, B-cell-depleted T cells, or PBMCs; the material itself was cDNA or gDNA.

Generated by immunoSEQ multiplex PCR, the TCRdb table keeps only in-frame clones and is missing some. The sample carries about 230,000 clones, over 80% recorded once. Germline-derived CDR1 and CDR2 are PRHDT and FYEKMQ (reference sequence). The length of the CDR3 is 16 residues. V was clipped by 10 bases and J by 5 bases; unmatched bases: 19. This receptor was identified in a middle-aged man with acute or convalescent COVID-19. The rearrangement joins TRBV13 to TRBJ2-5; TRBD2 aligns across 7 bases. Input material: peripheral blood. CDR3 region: CAMQVGGGSLGETQYF. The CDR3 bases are TGTGCCATGCAAGTTGGCGGCGGGAGTTTAGGTGAGACCCAGTACTTC.